This passage covers 21 T cell receptor beta chains from one sample sequenced in a study of T cell repertoires in cytomegalovirus infection. TCRdb reanalysed the reads using MiXCR and keeps one entry per CDR3 protein. In the table there are about 320,000 distinct CDR3 sequences, roughly 9.5% of which are singletons. The sequenced sample was PBMCs. The receptors here all came from a human donor in good health (CMV status not recorded). Some clones in this sample may be carry-over from other donors' samples.

This clonotype was seen at least ten times. The rearrangement links TRBV27 to TRBJ2-1; D is possibly TRBD2 (6 bases). Per germline, CDR1 MNHEY and CDR2 SMNVEV (reference sequence). Trimming took off 4 bases at V and 6 bases at J, with 16 bases between the two ends. The CDR3 runs 15 residues. Here the CDR3 reads CASSYGPGLPNEQFF. CDR3 DNA sequence: TGTGCCAGCAGTTACGGTCCGGGACTTCCCAATGAGCAGTTCTTC.

This clonotype was observed a handful of times. The J gene is TRBJ1-5, the V gene TRBV19, with 9 bases aligning to TRBD1. Germline trimming cut 11 bases from V and 2 bases from J; bases unmatched to any gene: 13. Germline CDR1 reads LNHDA; CDR2 reads SQIVND (reference sequence). The CDR3 extends over 16 amino acids. The CDR3 sequence is CADPRSDRGCNQPQHF. DNA for the CDR3: TGTGCCGACCCCAGATCGGACAGGGGTTGCAATCAGCCCCAGCATTTT.

This clonotype was seen repeatedly, ten times or more. The chain carries TRBV7-2 and TRBJ2-7; 12 nucleotides match TRBD2. The V gene's germline CDR1 is SGHTA and CDR2 FQGNSA. V dropped 6 bases and J dropped 6; count of bases not matched to a gene: 6. The CDR3 length is 14 residues. CDR3: CASRSLAGGGEQYF. The CDR3 bases are TGTGCCAGCAGGTCGCTAGCGGGAGGGGGCGAGCAGTACTTC.

The V call is TRBV28, the J call TRBJ1-2, with TRBD1 as a possible D gene (5 bases). CDR3 length: 13 residues. V lost 2 bases to trimming and J lost 8 bases, with 12 bases between them. CDR1 and CDR2 from the germline V gene are MDHEN and SYDVKM. The CDR3 region has the DNA TGTGCCAGCAGTTTAGGGACGGAGGGCGGCTACACCTTC. It is translated as CASSLGTEGGYTF.

This clonotype has at least ten counts. The chain links TRBV7-2 to TRBJ1-1, with D unresolved. Per the germline V gene, CDR1 is SGHTA and CDR2 is FQGNSA. The CDR3 loop spans 12 amino acids. V was cut by 5 bases and J by 0 bases, with 4 bases left in between. CDR3: CASSPMNTEAFF. The CDR3 nucleotides read TGTGCCAGCAGCCCCATGAACACTGAAGCTTTCTTT. Filled out from reference TRBV7-2 and TRBJ1-1, the complete variable domain reads GAGVSQSPSNKVTEKGKDVELRCDPISGHTALYWYRQSLGQGLEFLIYFQGNSAPDKSGLPSDRFSAERTGGSVSTLTIQRTQQEDSAVYLCASSPMNTEAFFGQGTRLTVV.

This clonotype occurred many times. The chain employs TRBV28 and TRBJ2-4; no definite D call. CDR1 and CDR2 from the germline V gene are MDHEN and SYDVKM. CDR3 length equals 16 residues. V was cut by 4 bases and J by 8 bases, with 21 bases left in between. The CDR3 is CASSSVQQPMFDIQYF. The CDR3 region has the DNA TGTGCCAGCAGTTCAGTTCAGCAGCCGATGTTTGACATTCAGTACTTC. Using reference TRBV28 and TRBJ2-4 for the parts outside the CDR3, the full variable domain is DVKVTQSSRYLVKRTGEKVFLECVQDMDHENMFWYRQDPGLGLRLIYFSYDVKMKEKGDIPEGYSVSREKKERFSLILESASTNQTSMYLCASSSVQQPMFDIQYFGAGTRLSVL.

Only one count was recorded for this clonotype. J is TRBJ2-1 and V is TRBV7-9; TRBD1 is a possible D gene (5 bases). Germline CDR1 is SEHNR and CDR2 is FQNEAQ (reference sequence). This CDR3 spans 15 amino acids. V lost 2 bases to trimming and J lost 9 bases, with 17 bases between them. CDR3 nucleotides: TGTGCCAGCAGCTTAAACTCAGGGCCAAGGGGTGAGCAGTTCTTC. Translated: CASSLNSGPRGEQFF.

This clonotype is medium-sized in the sample. The CDR3 coding sequence is TGTGCCAGCAGCTTACGGTCCCCGGCGAGGGATACGCAGTATTTT. As protein: CASSLRSPARDTQYF. The V gene is TRBV7-2, the J gene TRBJ2-3; D unresolved. V lost 2 bases and J lost 6, with 15 bases in between. Germline CDR1 and CDR2: SGHTA and FQGNSA. This CDR3 comprises 15 residues.

In this sample, this clonotype turned up a few times. The chain couples TRBV24-1 to TRBJ2-7, with D maybe TRBD2 (5 bases). The CDR3 is 12 residues long. Per germline, CDR1 KGHDR and CDR2 SFDVKD. Trimming cost V 7 bases and J 5 bases, with 11 bases left between them. CDR3 sequence: CATRGEVHEQYF. The CDR3 nucleotides are TGTGCCACCAGGGGAGAGGTACACGAGCAGTACTTC.

The chain uses TRBV7-2 and TRBJ1-5; D uncertain. V gave up 5 bases and J gave up 3 bases, with 11 bases separating them. Germline-derived CDR1 and CDR2 are SGHTA and FQGNSA. CDR3 size: 14 residues. CDR3 DNA sequence: TGTGCCAGCAGCCGCTGGCCCCTCAATCAGCCCCAGCATTTT. Its translation is CASSRWPLNQPQHF.

Many counts were recorded for this clonotype. The CDR3 loop is CASSLAVNTGELFF. For the CDR3, the DNA is TGTGCCAGCAGCTTAGCGGTAAACACCGGGGAGCTGTTTTTT. The V gene is TRBV7-2, the J gene TRBJ2-2, with D unresolved. The length of the CDR3 is 14 residues. V was pared by 0 bases and J by 2 bases, with 4 bases between. The germline V gene has CDR1 SGHTA and CDR2 FQGNSA.

Many counts were recorded for this clonotype. The V and J genes are TRBV4-2 and TRBJ2-3, with 12 positions matching TRBD2. CDR3 size: 16 residues. Germline V gene lookup returns CDR1 LGHNA and CDR2 YNFKEQ. The J segment lost 6 bases and the V segment lost 2 bases, leaving 6 bases of the junction unmatched. CDR3 region: CASSQPSGGAADTQYF. The CDR3 nucleotides read TGTGCCAGCAGCCAACCTAGCGGGGGGGCCGCCGATACGCAGTATTTT.

This clonotype has a count of ten or more. The rearrangement joins TRBV7-6 to TRBJ1-5, with D tentatively TRBD1 (6 bases). V lost 5 bases to trimming and J lost 7 bases, with 18 bases between them. Looked up from germline, CDR1 is SGHVS and CDR2 is FNYEAQ. CDR3 length: 15 amino acids. The CDR3, as DNA: TGTGCCAGCAGCCCATTGGGGGGGCGTGGGCAGCCCCAGCATTTT. Amino acids: CASSPLGGRGQPQHF. Using reference TRBV7-6 and TRBJ1-5 for the parts outside the CDR3, the full variable domain is GAGVSQSPRYKVTKRGQDVALRCDPISGHVSLYWYRQALGQGPEFLTYFNYEAQQDKSGLPNDRFSAERPEGSISTLTIQRTEQRDSAMYRCASSPLGGRGQPQHFGDGTRLSIL.

This clonotype was picked up a small number of times. The CDR3 bases are TGCAGTGCTCCTCTCACAGATACGCAGTATTTT. Encoded protein: CSAPLTDTQYF. The chain carries TRBV20-1 and TRBJ2-3; D remains ambiguous. CDR3 length: 11 amino acids. Germline CDR1 reads DFQATT; CDR2 reads SNEGSKA (reference sequence). V was pared by 5 bases and J by 2 bases, with 5 bases between.

The V gene is TRBV15, the J gene TRBJ2-7, with D perhaps matching TRBD2 (6 bases). Trimming stripped 1 base from V and 7 bases from J, with 20 bases between. The CDR3 is 16 residues long. The V gene's germline CDR1 is LNHNV and CDR2 YYDKDF (reference sequence). In DNA, the CDR3 is TGTGCCACCAGCAGAGTAAGGGCAGGGCGGGAAGTGGAGCAGTACTTC. Translated, it gives CATSRVRAGREVEQYF.

This clonotype was counted many times. The chain links TRBV7-2 to TRBJ2-6; D perhaps matches TRBD1 (5 bases). This CDR3 has 17 amino acids. The V and J ends lost 2 bases and 2 bases respectively, with 13 bases between them. Germline CDR1 and CDR2: SGHTA and FQGNSA. CDR3 coding DNA: TGTGCCAGCAGCTTATACAGGCCGGTACCTGGGGCCAACGTCCTGACTTTC. Its translation: CASSLYRPVPGANVLTF.

In this sample, this clonotype turned up many times. The gene calls are TRBV7-2 and TRBJ2-1, with D tentatively TRBD2 (6 bases). From germline, CDR1 is SGHTA and CDR2 FQGNSA. The V and J ends lost 3 bases and 4 bases respectively, with 7 bases between them. This CDR3 contains 13 residues. CDR3 sequence (DNA): TGTGCCAGCAGCTTCGGGGGTTACAATGAGCAGTTCTTC. It encodes CASSFGGYNEQFF.

The genes are TRBV6-2 or TRBV6-3 and TRBJ2-7, with a weak D call TRBD2 (6 bases). The CDR3 is 14 residues long. Trimming stripped 0 bases from V and 4 bases from J, with 10 bases between. From germline, CDR1 is MNHEY and CDR2 SVGEGT. The CDR3 nucleotides read TGTGCCAGCAGTTACTCGAGCGGGCGGTACGAGCAGTACTTC. Translating gives CASSYSSGRYEQYF.

This clonotype was observed at least ten times. The chain joins TRBV4-3 to TRBJ2-7; no firm D call. The germline CDR1 and CDR2 sequences are LGHNA and YSLEER. The CDR3 is made up of 17 amino acids. Trimming cost V 1 base and J 2 bases, with 18 bases left between them. In DNA form, the CDR3 reads TGCGCCAGCAGCCAAGCCCCTCCCCCTGCGTCGGCCTACGAGCAGTACTTC. Translation: CASSQAPPPASAYEQYF.

V gene TRBV12-3 or TRBV12-4 combines with J gene TRBJ2-5, with D uncertain. The V and J ends lost 1 base and 5 bases respectively, with 8 bases between them. The CDR3 runs 13 residues. CDR3 loop: CASSLGGWETQYF. As DNA, the CDR3 is TGTGCCAGCAGTTTAGGTGGCTGGGAGACCCAGTACTTC.

Many counts were recorded for this clonotype. The V gene is TRBV7-2, the J gene TRBJ2-3; 7 bases agree with TRBD1. Looked up from germline, CDR1 is SGHTA and CDR2 is FQGNSA. Losses at the gene ends were 1 base for V and 7 bases for J; bases not matched to a gene: 14. CDR3 length: 17 residues. CDR3 nucleotides: TGTGCCAGCAGCTTAGGCCGACAGGGAAGCGGACAAAATACGCAGTATTTT. This encodes CASSLGRQGSGQNTQYF.